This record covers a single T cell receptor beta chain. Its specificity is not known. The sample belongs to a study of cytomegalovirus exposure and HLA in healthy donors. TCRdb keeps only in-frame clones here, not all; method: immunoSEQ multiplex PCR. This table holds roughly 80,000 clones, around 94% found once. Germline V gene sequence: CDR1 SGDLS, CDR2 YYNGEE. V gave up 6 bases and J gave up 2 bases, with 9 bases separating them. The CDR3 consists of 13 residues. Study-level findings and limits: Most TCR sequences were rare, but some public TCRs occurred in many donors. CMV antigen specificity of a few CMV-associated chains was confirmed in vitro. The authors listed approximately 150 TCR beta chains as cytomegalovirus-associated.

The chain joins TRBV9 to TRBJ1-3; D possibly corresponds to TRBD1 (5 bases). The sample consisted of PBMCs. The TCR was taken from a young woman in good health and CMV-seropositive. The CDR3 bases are TGTGCCAGCATGAAGGGGACTGGAAACACCATATATTTT. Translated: CASMKGTGNTIYF.